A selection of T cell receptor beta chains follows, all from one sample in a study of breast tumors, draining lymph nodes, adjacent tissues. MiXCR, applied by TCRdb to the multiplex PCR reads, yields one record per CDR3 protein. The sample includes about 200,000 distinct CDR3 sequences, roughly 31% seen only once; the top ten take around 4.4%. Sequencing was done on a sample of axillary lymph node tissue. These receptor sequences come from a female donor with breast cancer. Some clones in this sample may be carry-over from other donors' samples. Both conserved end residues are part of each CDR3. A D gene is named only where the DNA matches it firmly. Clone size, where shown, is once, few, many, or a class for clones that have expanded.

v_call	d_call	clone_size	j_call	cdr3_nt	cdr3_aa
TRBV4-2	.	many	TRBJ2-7	TGTGCCAGCAGCCAAGATGGGGGGCCAACCTACGAGCAGTACTTC	CASSQDGGPTYEQYF
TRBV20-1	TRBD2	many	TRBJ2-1	TGCAGTGCTAGAAAACCGGGACTAGCGGGACCAGAGCAGTTCTTC	CSARKPGLAGPEQFF
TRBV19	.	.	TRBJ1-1	TGTGCCAGTAGTGGGGAACAGGGCTTGAACACTGAAGCTTTCTTT	CASSGEQGLNTEAFF
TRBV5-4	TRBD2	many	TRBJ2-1	TGTGCCAGCAGCCAAATAGCGGGAGGGGACAATGAGCAGTTCTTC	CASSQIAGGDNEQFF
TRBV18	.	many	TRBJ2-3	TGTGCCAGCTCACCACGGGCTGCAGATACGCAGTATTTT	CASSPRAADTQYF
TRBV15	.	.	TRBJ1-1	TGTGCCACCAGCAGCCCCTTCTTAGAAGCTTTCTTT	CATSSPFLEAFF
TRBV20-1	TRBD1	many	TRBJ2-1	TGCAGTGCTAGAGTCAGACAGGGGGCAAATGAGCAGTTCTTC	CSARVRQGANEQFF
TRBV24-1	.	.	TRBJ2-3	TGTGCCACCAGTGATAAGGGGAGGATAACAGATACGCAGTATTTT	CATSDKGRITDTQYF
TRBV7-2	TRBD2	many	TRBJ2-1	TGTGCCAGCAACCCGGGACTAGCGGGAGGTGAGCAGTTCTTC	CASNPGLAGGEQFF
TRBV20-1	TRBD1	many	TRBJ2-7	TGCAGTGCTAGTTACTCCGCAGGGGGTCCCTACGAGCAGTACTTC	CSASYSAGGPYEQYF
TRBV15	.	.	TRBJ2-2	TGTGCCACCAGCAGAGATTTCGGCCAGGGTAACACCGGGGAGCTGTTTTTT	CATSRDFGQGNTGELFF